These 28 T cell receptor beta chains were sequenced from one sample in a study of metastatic and nonmetastatic thyroid tumors. TCRdb reanalyzed the PCR reads with MiXCR. The table has some 16,000 clones, 30% to 40% seen once. Thyroid surgery took place with no prior treatment in any patient. Input material: tumor tissue. These receptors were obtained from a male donor with papillary thyroid cancer or a benign thyroid nodule (not recorded which). Some clones in this sample may be carry-over from other donors' samples.

The chain links TRBV7-8 to TRBJ1-5; TRBD1 matches 9 bases. Germline V gene data show CDR1 as SGHVS and CDR2 as FQNEAQ. The CDR3 runs 14 residues. V lost 4 bases, J lost 7 bases, and 5 bases stayed unmatched. CDR3 nucleotide sequence: TGTGCCAGCAGCTGGGACAGGGAAGGCCAGCCCCAGCATTTT. Translating it yields CASSWDREGQPQHF.

The gene calls are TRBV6-2 or TRBV6-3 and TRBJ1-4; no definite D call. The length of the CDR3 is 16 residues. Trimming removed 5 bases from V and 0 bases from J, with 13 bases in between. Per germline, CDR1 MNHEY and CDR2 SVGEGT. CDR3 nucleotide sequence: TGTGCCAGCAGTGTCGACTCGATTGCAACTAATGAAAAACTGTTTTTT. As protein: CASSVDSIATNEKLFF.

This chain links TRBV4-3 with TRBJ1-2; 9 nucleotides line up with TRBD1. The germline gives CDR1 LGHNA, CDR2 YSLEER. The CDR3 is made up of 16 amino acids. After removal of 0 bases from V and 6 bases from J, the junction contained 8 bases not matched to a gene. CDR3 bases: TGCGCCAGCAGCCAAGAGGGGACAGGGACGGGGAATGGCTACACCTTC. Protein: CASSQEGTGTGNGYTF.

This clone was seen many times. V and J are TRBV4-1 and TRBJ2-3; D tentatively reads TRBD1 or TRBD2 (5 bases each). The CDR3 length is 14 residues. Per the germline V gene, CDR1 is MGHRA and CDR2 is YSYEKL. Trimming left V 8 bases short and J 5 bases short, with 17 bases between. CDR3 loop: CASGPQGDGDTQYF. Written as DNA, the CDR3 is TGCGCCAGCGGACCCCAGGGAGATGGAGATACGCAGTATTTT.

This clone has a count of ten or more. The gene calls are TRBV2 and TRBJ2-6, with 7 bases aligning to TRBD1. Germline V lookup: CDR1 SNHLY, CDR2 FYNNEI. J was trimmed by 0 bases and V by 5 bases; bases with no gene match: 13. This CDR3 is 19 amino acids long. CDR3 nucleotide sequence: TGTGCCAGCAGTCCTAGTGTGGGACAGATGCTCTCTGGGGCCAACGTCCTGACTTTC. It codes for CASSPSVGQMLSGANVLTF.

This clone was found many times. The chain is built from TRBV15 and TRBJ2-6; D unresolved. V lost 5 bases to trimming and J lost 0 bases, with 8 bases between them. Per the germline V gene, CDR1 is LNHNV and CDR2 is YYDKDF (reference sequence). The CDR3 covers 15 residues. In DNA, the CDR3 is TGTGCCACCAGCCTTTCTCGCTCTGGGGCCAACGTCCTGACTTTC. It is translated as CATSLSRSGANVLTF. The full variable domain, completed using reference TRBV15 and TRBJ2-6, is DAMVIQNPRYQVTQFGKPVTLSCSQTLNHNVMYWYQQKSSQAPKLLFHYYDKDFNNEADTPDNFQSRRPNTSFCFLDIRSPGLGDTAMYLCATSLSRSGANVLTFGAGSRLTVL.

This clone came up a few times. This chain connects TRBV9 to TRBJ1-1; D is unresolved. V lost 0 bases, J lost 5 bases, and 11 bases lay in between. The CDR3 spans 14 residues. CDR1 is SGDLS and CDR2 is YYNGEE in the germline V gene. CDR3 loop: CASSVGGVRTEAFF. In DNA, the CDR3 is TGTGCCAGCAGCGTAGGAGGAGTTAGGACTGAAGCTTTCTTT.

This clone appeared once. This chain links TRBV5-1 with TRBJ2-1; 10 bases are a match to TRBD2. Per germline, CDR1 SGHRS and CDR2 YFSETQ. The CDR3 length is 13 residues. Trimming cost V 2 bases and J 15 bases; bases outside gene matches: 8. CDR3 sequence reads: CASSLGLADPPFF. DNA of the CDR3: TGCGCCAGCAGCTTAGGACTAGCGGACCCGCCGTTCTTC.

In its sample, this clone is medium-sized. The rearrangement joins TRBV7-2 to TRBJ1-2; 7 positions match TRBD1. The CDR3 runs to 15 residues. J was trimmed by 8 bases and V by 4 bases; bases with no gene match: 13. From germline, CDR1 is SGHTA and CDR2 FQGNSA. The DNA of the CDR3 is TGTGCCAGCAGCTCTTACGAGGGACAGAAGGCCGGCTACACCTTC. This codes for CASSSYEGQKAGYTF.

This clone was counted between two and nine times. V usage is TRBV6-1 and J usage is TRBJ2-2, with 9 bases fitting TRBD1. With 6 bases clipped from V and 3 bases from J, the junction kept 5 bases outside the gene matches. Germline V gene data show CDR1 as MNHNS and CDR2 as SASEGT. The CDR3 is 15 residues long. As DNA, the CDR3 is TGTGCCAGCAGGGACGGGACAGGGCACACCGGGGAGCTGTTTTTT. Its protein is CASRDGTGHTGELFF.

This clone was observed many times. V usage is TRBV27 and J usage is TRBJ2-1; D call uncertain. The CDR3 length is 12 residues. Deletions cut 5 bases from V and 4 bases from J, with 6 bases between. Germline assignment: CDR1 MNHEY and CDR2 SMNVEV (reference sequence). CDR3 DNA sequence: TGTGCCAGCAGTCCGAGATACAATGAGCAGTTCTTC. As protein: CASSPRYNEQFF.

This clone was detected once. V is TRBV20-1 and J is TRBJ1-6, with TRBD1 as a possible D gene (5 bases). Germline V gene data show CDR1 as DFQATT and CDR2 as SNEGSKA (reference sequence). V lost 3 bases to trimming and J lost 14 bases, with 14 bases between them. This CDR3 has 12 amino acids. The CDR3 here is CSASVSGRTLHF. In nucleotides, the CDR3 is TGCAGTGCTAGTGTGTCAGGGAGGACCCTCCACTTT.

This clone is medium-sized in the sample. This sequence joins TRBV6-1 and TRBJ1-5; D is unresolved. This CDR3 has 15 amino acids. Trimming left V 3 bases short and J 11 bases short, with 20 bases between. The germline V gene encodes CDR1 MNHNS and CDR2 SASEGT. The CDR3 is CASSDFPPIPQSQHF. The CDR3 DNA is TGTGCCAGCAGTGATTTTCCACCCATCCCGCAGTCCCAGCATTTT.

This clone was found many times. V and J are TRBV28 and TRBJ2-3; 10 nucleotides line up with TRBD2. Trimming cost V 6 bases and J 3 bases; bases outside gene matches: 9. The germline V gene encodes CDR1 MDHEN and CDR2 SYDVKM. There are 16 residues in the CDR3. The CDR3 DNA sequence: TGTGCCAGCAGCCCTGGACTAGCGGACGGTACAGATACGCAGTATTTT. Amino acids: CASSPGLADGTDTQYF.

Only one count was recorded for this clone. The chain carries TRBV4-1 and TRBJ1-5, with TRBD1 identical over 9 bases. The CDR3 has 16 amino acids. After removal of 0 bases from V and 2 bases from J, the junction contained 2 bases not matched to a gene. CDR1 and CDR2 from the germline V gene are MGHRA and YSYEKL. The CDR3 DNA reads TGCGCCAGCAGCCAAGAAGGGACAGGGCGCAATCAGCCCCAGCATTTT. Amino acid sequence: CASSQEGTGRNQPQHF.

With respect to this clone: The junction departs from the called germline gene at one end, perhaps through a read error. The chain couples TRBV12-3 or TRBV12-4 to TRBJ1-6; 9 nucleotides match TRBD1. The CDR3 spans 13 residues. The CDR3 sequence is CASSLGPGQGGWF. In DNA, the CDR3 is TGTGCCAGCAGTTTAGGGCCGGGACAGGGAGGCTGGTTT.

The chain is built from TRBV20-1 and TRBJ2-2, with D unresolved. Per germline, CDR1 DFQATT and CDR2 SNEGSKA (reference sequence). Trimming cost V 6 bases and J 7 bases, with 6 bases left between them. The CDR3 consists of 10 residues. The CDR3: CSAHYGELFF. DNA of the CDR3: TGCAGTGCACACTACGGGGAGCTGTTTTTT.

The chain couples TRBV28 to TRBJ2-7; D gene unclear. CDR1 and CDR2 (germline): MDHEN, SYDVKM. Trimming removed 2 bases at V and 6 bases at J, with 8 bases between. The CDR3 length is 12 residues. The CDR3 here is CASSLAPREQYF. The DNA of the CDR3 is TGTGCCAGCAGTTTAGCCCCCCGCGAGCAGTACTTC.

By share, this clone ranks as medium-sized (0.01 to 0.1%). The V call is TRBV19, the J call TRBJ1-6; the D is unclear. This CDR3 has 14 amino acids. Germline values: CDR1 LNHDA, CDR2 SQIVND (reference sequence). The CDR3: CATGLSSYNSPLHF. The DNA of the CDR3 is TGTGCTACGGGCCTGAGCTCCTATAATTCACCCCTCCACTTT.

The rearrangement uses TRBV12-3 or TRBV12-4 and TRBJ2-7, with 7 bases matching TRBD2. The CDR3 runs to 12 residues. Trimming took 4 bases from V and 6 from J; bases not matched to a gene: 3. The CDR3 sequence: CASSSSSGEQYF. The CDR3 coding sequence is TGTGCCAGCAGTTCCTCTAGCGGCGAGCAGTACTTC.

There are many counts of this clone. V gene TRBV2 combines with J gene TRBJ1-4, with D uncertain. The CDR3 consists of 14 residues. Germline V CDR1 and CDR2: SNHLY, FYNNEI. V was cut by 4 bases and J by 5 bases, with 11 bases left in between. CDR3 region: CASSVRGANEKLFF. CDR3 nucleotide sequence: TGTGCCAGCAGTGTCAGAGGAGCCAATGAAAAACTGTTTTTT.

The V gene is TRBV2, the J gene TRBJ1-1, with D unresolved. This CDR3 has 14 amino acids. Germline V gene lookup returns CDR1 SNHLY and CDR2 FYNNEI. V shed 6 bases and J shed 2 bases, with 13 bases lying between them. CDR3 nucleotide sequence: TGTGCCAGCAGCCTCTTTAATCTAAACACTGAAGCTTTCTTT. Its protein is CASSLFNLNTEAFF.

The genes are TRBV7-6 and TRBJ1-6, with TRBD1 matching over 10 bases. The V gene's germline CDR1 is SGHVS and CDR2 FNYEAQ. The ends lost 4 bases at V and 9 bases at J; junction bases unmatched: 6. The CDR3 has 15 amino acids. CDR3: CASSSRDRGGSPLHF. In nucleotides, the CDR3 is TGTGCCAGCAGCTCCCGGGACAGGGGTGGTTCACCCCTCCACTTT.

In its sample, this clone is medium-sized. The CDR3 sequence: CASSEQELAASTDTQYF. DNA of the CDR3: TGTGCCAGCAGTGAGCAGGAACTAGCGGCTAGCACAGATACGCAGTATTTT. V and J are TRBV6-1 and TRBJ2-3; 8 bases fit TRBD2. This CDR3 comprises 17 residues. The germline V gene has CDR1 MNHNS and CDR2 SASEGT. Trimming cost V 3 bases and J 0 bases; bases outside gene matches: 8.

As for this clone: Since no conserved phenylalanine or tryptophan closes the CDR3, a read error is the likely cause. The chain links TRBV19 to TRBJ1-5; 7 nucleotides agree with TRBD1. The CDR3 loop spans 18 amino acids. The germline V gene encodes CDR1 LNHDA and CDR2 SQIVND (reference sequence). V lost 8 bases to trimming and J lost 5 bases; unmatched junction nucleotides: 21. CDR3 residues: CASCTIHPRTGWYQPQHS. Here the CDR3 DNA reads TGTGCCAGTTGTACAATTCACCCTAGGACAGGCTGGTATCAGCCCCAGCATTCT.

In its sample, this clone was seen many times. This chain joins TRBV5-8 and TRBJ2-3; D is unclear. Trimming removed 4 bases from V and 4 bases from J, with 13 bases in between. The CDR3 runs 14 residues. Germline V gives CDR1 SGHTS, CDR2 YDEGEE. DNA of the CDR3: TGTGCCAGCAGCGCCCAAGGTAGCCCAGATACGCAGTATTTT. Amino acid sequence: CASSAQGSPDTQYF.

This clone is termed medium-sized. The chain carries TRBV24-1 and TRBJ2-2; no reliable D call. The ends were cut back, 3 bases at V and 7 bases at J, with 8 bases in the middle. Germline CDR1 KGHDR, CDR2 SFDVKD. The CDR3 loop spans 13 amino acids. In nucleotides, the CDR3 is TGTGCCACCAGTGATGAGTTTGGCGGGGAGCTGTTTTTT. It is translated as CATSDEFGGELFF.

This clone was observed at least ten times. The genes are TRBV5-4 and TRBJ1-2; D remains ambiguous. Trimming stripped 0 bases from V and 3 bases from J, with 6 bases between. The CDR3 is 13 residues long. Germline CDR1 SGHNT, CDR2 YYREEE (reference sequence). CDR3 sequence reads: CASSLAADYGYTF. The CDR3 DNA reads as TGTGCCAGCAGCTTGGCGGCGGACTATGGCTACACCTTC. The full variable domain, with the rest looked up from reference TRBV5-4 and TRBJ1-2, is ETGVTQSPTHLIKTRGQQVTLRCSSQSGHNTVSWYQQALGQGPQFIFQYYREEENGRGNFPPRFSGLQFPNYSSELNVNALELDDSALYLCASSLAADYGYTFGSGTRLTVV.